A selection of T cell receptor beta chains follows, all from one sample in a study of T cell responses to AZD1222 COVID-19 vaccine. Measured with immunoSEQ multiplex PCR; TCRdb has only the in-frame clones, and not every one. In the table there are over 85,000 clones, 85% to 95% of which are singletons. The source material was peripheral blood, sampled on day 0 of AZD1222 vaccination. The receptors were sampled from an adult in good health. Each CDR3 is given with its conserved first and last residue. A D gene is named only where the DNA matches it firmly. Size tells how often a clone was seen (once, few, many) or the class of an expanded clone, and some rows leave it out.

clone_size: NA; j_call: TRBJ2-3; d_call: NA; v_call: TRBV5-5; cdr3_nt: TGTGCCAGCAGACCCAGGCCGCAATCTAGCACAGATACGCAGTATTTT; cdr3_aa: CASRPRPQSSTDTQYF
clone_size: few; j_call: TRBJ1-2; d_call: NA; v_call: TRBV4-2; cdr3_nt: TGTGCCAGCAGGAGGAATAGGGGAAGGTTCGCTAACTATGGCTACACCTTC; cdr3_aa: CASRRNRGRFANYGYTF
clone_size: NA; j_call: TRBJ1-1; d_call: TRBD1; v_call: TRBV6-5; cdr3_nt: TGTGCCAGCAGTTACGGGACAGGCTTGAACACTGAAGCTTTCTTT; cdr3_aa: CASSYGTGLNTEAFF
clone_size: NA; j_call: TRBJ1-3; d_call: TRBD1; v_call: TRBV9; cdr3_nt: TGTGCCAGCAGCTCACAGGGGAGGGCCGAGCCGGGAAACACCATATATTTT; cdr3_aa: CASSSQGRAEPGNTIYF
clone_size: NA; j_call: TRBJ2-3; d_call: NA; v_call: TRBV11-3; cdr3_nt: TGTGCCAGCAGCTTAACGGGGGAGAGCACAGATACGCAGTATTTT; cdr3_aa: CASSLTGESTDTQYF
clone_size: NA; j_call: TRBJ1-1; d_call: TRBD1; v_call: TRBV6-6; cdr3_nt: TGTGCCAGCAGACTCCAGGGGGCAAGGGCTTTCTTT; cdr3_aa: CASRLQGARAFF
clone_size: NA; j_call: TRBJ2-7; d_call: NA; v_call: TRBV5-5; cdr3_nt: TGTGCCAGCAGCTTGGTTCCGGACACCTCCTACGAGCAGTACTTC; cdr3_aa: CASSLVPDTSYEQYF
clone_size: once; j_call: TRBJ2-3; d_call: NA; v_call: TRBV11-2; cdr3_nt: TGTGCCAGCAGCTTAGATCCCGGACGCCCAGATACGCAGTATTTT; cdr3_aa: CASSLDPGRPDTQYF
clone_size: NA; j_call: TRBJ2-7; d_call: NA; v_call: TRBV28; cdr3_nt: TGTGCCAGCAGTCAGCGGACATTCTCCTACGAGCAGTACTTC; cdr3_aa: CASSQRTFSYEQYF
clone_size: NA; j_call: TRBJ2-1; d_call: NA; v_call: TRBV28; cdr3_nt: TGTGCCAGCAGCTCACGAGACCGATCTAATGAGCAGTTCTTC; cdr3_aa: CASSSRDRSNEQFF
clone_size: NA; j_call: TRBJ2-7; d_call: NA; v_call: TRBV2; cdr3_nt: TGTGCCAGCAGTATACAGGGTTACGAGCAGTACTTC; cdr3_aa: CASSIQGYEQYF
clone_size: NA; j_call: TRBJ2-2; d_call: NA; v_call: TRBV6-5; cdr3_nt: TGTGCCAGCAGTTACGCTCCCGACACCGGGGAGCTGTTTTTT; cdr3_aa: CASSYAPDTGELFF
clone_size: once; j_call: TRBJ2-2; d_call: NA; v_call: TRBV28; cdr3_nt: TGTGCCAGCAGCTCTAGCGGGGAGCTGTTTTTT; cdr3_aa: CASSSSGELFF
clone_size: NA; j_call: TRBJ1-2; d_call: NA; v_call: TRBV10-2; cdr3_nt: TGCGCCAGCAGTGAGTCGGTGGGGAGGTATGGCTACACCTTC; cdr3_aa: CASSESVGRYGYTF
clone_size: NA; j_call: TRBJ1-3; d_call: NA; v_call: TRBV7-9; cdr3_nt: TGTGCCAGCAGCCCGCTCCGAGACTCTGGAAACACCATATATTTT; cdr3_aa: CASSPLRDSGNTIYF
clone_size: NA; j_call: TRBJ2-5; d_call: NA; v_call: TRBV7-9; cdr3_nt: TGTGCCAGCAGCACCCCACAAGAGACCCAGTACTTC; cdr3_aa: CASSTPQETQYF
clone_size: NA; j_call: TRBJ1-1; d_call: NA; v_call: TRBV7-9; cdr3_nt: TGTGCCAGCAGCTTTACCCCGGACACTGAAGCTTTCTTT; cdr3_aa: CASSFTPDTEAFF
clone_size: NA; j_call: TRBJ2-2; d_call: TRBD1; v_call: TRBV5-5; cdr3_nt: TGTGCCAGCAGCTCGTGGACAGGGCTCGCCGGGGAGCTGTTTTTT; cdr3_aa: CASSSWTGLAGELFF
clone_size: NA; j_call: TRBJ1-2; d_call: NA; v_call: TRBV14; cdr3_nt: TGTGCCAGCAGCGAAGGACAGCTCTATGGCTACACCTTC; cdr3_aa: CASSEGQLYGYTF
clone_size: NA; j_call: TRBJ1-4; d_call: NA; v_call: TRBV2; cdr3_nt: TGTGCCAGCAGTGAACGGGCGTTTAATGAAAAACTGTTTTTT; cdr3_aa: CASSERAFNEKLFF
clone_size: once; j_call: TRBJ1-5; d_call: NA; v_call: TRBV6-5; cdr3_nt: TGTGCCAGCAGTTACTCGATTCGTGGGTCGCCCCAGCATTTT; cdr3_aa: CASSYSIRGSPQHF
clone_size: NA; j_call: TRBJ1-2; d_call: NA; v_call: TRBV28; cdr3_nt: TGTGCCAGCAGTTTAACCGCGACAGCCTATGGCTACACCTTC; cdr3_aa: CASSLTATAYGYTF
clone_size: few; j_call: TRBJ1-1; d_call: TRBD1; v_call: TRBV27; cdr3_nt: TGTGCCAGCAGCCCTCGACAGGGGGTAACTGAAGCTTTCTTT; cdr3_aa: CASSPRQGVTEAFF
clone_size: NA; j_call: TRBJ1-1; d_call: NA; v_call: TRBV7-2; cdr3_nt: TGTGCCAGCAGGTACTCTAACACTGAAGCTTTCTTT; cdr3_aa: CASRYSNTEAFF
clone_size: NA; j_call: TRBJ2-3; d_call: NA; v_call: TRBV3-1/TRBV3-2; cdr3_nt: TGTGCCAGCAGCCAAGGTAAAGGGTTGCCAGATACGCAGTATTTT; cdr3_aa: CASSQGKGLPDTQYF
clone_size: NA; j_call: TRBJ1-4; d_call: NA; v_call: TRBV5-6; cdr3_nt: TGTGCCAGCAGCTTAGGTGGCGCGGGTTCCCTAAGTGAAAAACTGTTTTTT; cdr3_aa: CASSLGGAGSLSEKLFF
clone_size: NA; j_call: TRBJ2-7; d_call: TRBD1; v_call: TRBV28; cdr3_nt: TGTGCCAGCAGTCTCCGGGACAGGACAAGCTCCTACGAGCAGTACTTC; cdr3_aa: CASSLRDRTSSYEQYF
clone_size: NA; j_call: TRBJ1-5; d_call: TRBD1; v_call: TRBV24-1; cdr3_nt: TGTGCCACCAGTGGAACAGGGGGGAATCAGCCCCAGCATTTT; cdr3_aa: CATSGTGGNQPQHF
clone_size: NA; j_call: TRBJ1-1; d_call: NA; v_call: TRBV18; cdr3_nt: TGTGCCAGCTCCGGTATCGTGAACACTGAAGCTTTCTTT; cdr3_aa: CASSGIVNTEAFF
clone_size: once; j_call: TRBJ2-4; d_call: NA; v_call: TRBV30; cdr3_nt: TGTGCCTGGACCACCCGTGGGGCCCTAGCCAAAAACATTCAGTACTTC; cdr3_aa: CAWTTRGALAKNIQYF
clone_size: NA; j_call: TRBJ2-7; d_call: TRBD1; v_call: TRBV19; cdr3_nt: TGTGCCAGTAGTGATCCGGGACAGGGGTCCTACGAGCAGTACTTC; cdr3_aa: CASSDPGQGSYEQYF
clone_size: NA; j_call: TRBJ2-5; d_call: NA; v_call: TRBV18; cdr3_nt: TGTGCCAGCTCCACCGCGGCACAGGGAGGCGAGACCCAGTACTTC; cdr3_aa: CASSTAAQGGETQYF
clone_size: few; j_call: TRBJ2-1; d_call: NA; v_call: TRBV9; cdr3_nt: TGTGCCAGCAGCGTAGCCGGGAATGAGCAGTTCTTC; cdr3_aa: CASSVAGNEQFF
clone_size: NA; j_call: TRBJ2-3; d_call: NA; v_call: TRBV7-9; cdr3_nt: TGTGCCAGCAGTGGAGATACGCAGTATTTT; cdr3_aa: CASSGDTQYF
clone_size: NA; j_call: TRBJ2-7; d_call: NA; v_call: TRBV5-4; cdr3_nt: TGTGCCATCACAGGTACCGACGACCCGGCCTACGAGCAGTACTTC; cdr3_aa: CAITGTDDPAYEQYF
clone_size: NA; j_call: TRBJ2-3; d_call: NA; v_call: TRBV27; cdr3_nt: TGTGCCAGCAGTGCCTTCGACACAGATACGCAGTATTTT; cdr3_aa: CASSAFDTDTQYF
clone_size: once; j_call: TRBJ1-4; d_call: NA; v_call: TRBV29-1; cdr3_nt: TGCAGCGTTGTAGGGGCTAATGAAAAACTGTTTTTT; cdr3_aa: CSVVGANEKLFF
clone_size: NA; j_call: TRBJ1-2; d_call: TRBD1; v_call: TRBV3-1/TRBV3-2; cdr3_nt: TGTGCCAGCAGCCCCTCGGACAGGGTAAAAGGCTACACCTTC; cdr3_aa: CASSPSDRVKGYTF
clone_size: NA; j_call: TRBJ1-2; d_call: NA; v_call: TRBV7-9; cdr3_nt: TGTGCCAGCAGTCCGGAAGGGGCGCGGTATGGCTACACCTTC; cdr3_aa: CASSPEGARYGYTF
clone_size: NA; j_call: TRBJ2-4; d_call: NA; v_call: TRBV2; cdr3_nt: TGTGCCAGCAGTGAGGGTCGGGTCCTTGCCAAAAACATTCAGTACTTC; cdr3_aa: CASSEGRVLAKNIQYF
clone_size: NA; j_call: TRBJ2-6; d_call: NA; v_call: TRBV9; cdr3_nt: TGTGCCAGCGCCAGGGACGGTGGTGAGGGTGGGGCCAACGTCCTGACTTTC; cdr3_aa: CASARDGGEGGANVLTF
clone_size: NA; j_call: TRBJ1-5; d_call: NA; v_call: TRBV3-1/TRBV3-2; cdr3_nt: TGTGCCAGCAGCCAAGAGTTGGGACAACCCCAGCATTTT; cdr3_aa: CASSQELGQPQHF
clone_size: NA; j_call: TRBJ1-5; d_call: NA; v_call: TRBV28; cdr3_nt: TGTGCCAGCAGTTTTTGGGGCGCGGTTGGAGGTCAGCCCCAGCATTTT; cdr3_aa: CASSFWGAVGGQPQHF
clone_size: once; j_call: TRBJ2-2; d_call: NA; v_call: TRBV7-9; cdr3_nt: TGTGCCAGCATCCACGCGGACAGTCCTTACACCGGGGAGCTGTTTTTT; cdr3_aa: CASIHADSPYTGELFF
clone_size: NA; j_call: TRBJ2-5; d_call: TRBD2; v_call: TRBV7-2; cdr3_nt: TGTGCCAGCAGCTTGGCTCCAACTAGCGGGTACCAAGAGACCCAGTACTTC; cdr3_aa: CASSLAPTSGYQETQYF
clone_size: NA; j_call: TRBJ1-2; d_call: TRBD1; v_call: TRBV3-1/TRBV3-2; cdr3_nt: TGTGCCAGCAGCCAAATAACGGGGACAGGAAAATATGGCTACACCTTC; cdr3_aa: CASSQITGTGKYGYTF
clone_size: NA; j_call: TRBJ1-3; d_call: TRBD1; v_call: TRBV30; cdr3_nt: TGTGCCTGGAGCGGGGACAGGGTCTTTTCTGGAAACACCATATATTTT; cdr3_aa: CAWSGDRVFSGNTIYF
clone_size: NA; j_call: TRBJ1-6; d_call: NA; v_call: TRBV28; cdr3_nt: TGTGCCAGCAGCCCGCCTCGGACGGCACATAATTCACCCCTCCACTTT; cdr3_aa: CASSPPRTAHNSPLHF
clone_size: NA; j_call: TRBJ1-4; d_call: NA; v_call: TRBV2; cdr3_nt: TGTGCCAGCAGCAATGACGGACTGGTCAGGGAAAAACTGTTTTTT; cdr3_aa: CASSNDGLVREKLFF
clone_size: NA; j_call: TRBJ1-1; d_call: NA; v_call: TRBV6-4; cdr3_nt: TGTGCCAGCAGTGACTTGACGGGAAACACTGAAGCTTTCTTT; cdr3_aa: CASSDLTGNTEAFF
clone_size: NA; j_call: TRBJ2-3; d_call: TRBD1; v_call: TRBV2; cdr3_nt: TGTGCCAGCAGTGAAGCCGGGACAGACCTCACAGATACGCAGTATTTT; cdr3_aa: CASSEAGTDLTDTQYF
clone_size: NA; j_call: TRBJ2-7; d_call: TRBD2; v_call: TRBV10-3; cdr3_nt: TGTGCCATCAGTGATGGGAGGGTTGTTTACGAGCAGTACTTC; cdr3_aa: CAISDGRVVYEQYF
clone_size: once; j_call: TRBJ1-6; d_call: TRBD1; v_call: TRBV5-1; cdr3_nt: TGCGCCAGCAGCAGGACAGGGCGTAATTCACCCCTCCACTTT; cdr3_aa: CASSRTGRNSPLHF
clone_size: NA; j_call: TRBJ2-2; d_call: TRBD1; v_call: TRBV5-1; cdr3_nt: TGCGCCAGCAGCTTGGCCACAGGGGGAGTGGACACCGGGGAGCTGTTTTTT; cdr3_aa: CASSLATGGVDTGELFF
clone_size: NA; j_call: TRBJ1-1; d_call: NA; v_call: TRBV6-5; cdr3_nt: TGTGCCAGCAGTTACTCGAGGGTCCCACTGAACACTGAAGCTTTCTTT; cdr3_aa: CASSYSRVPLNTEAFF
clone_size: NA; j_call: TRBJ2-5; d_call: NA; v_call: TRBV5-8; cdr3_nt: TGTGCCAGCAGCTTGGCTAGTGTTGGCCTTCAAGAGACCCAGTACTTC; cdr3_aa: CASSLASVGLQETQYF
clone_size: NA; j_call: TRBJ2-7; d_call: TRBD2; v_call: TRBV5-4; cdr3_nt: TGTGCCAGCAGCTTGGACGGGACTAACTCCTACGAGCAGTACTTC; cdr3_aa: CASSLDGTNSYEQYF
clone_size: NA; j_call: TRBJ2-3; d_call: TRBD1; v_call: TRBV30; cdr3_nt: TGTGCCTGGAGTGACGTACAGGGGCCAGATACGCAGTATTTT; cdr3_aa: CAWSDVQGPDTQYF
clone_size: NA; j_call: TRBJ1-3; d_call: TRBD1; v_call: TRBV15; cdr3_nt: TGTGCCACCAGCGCGGACAGGGCTTCTGGAAACACCATATATTTT; cdr3_aa: CATSADRASGNTIYF